The 26 T cell receptor beta chains in this list originate from one sample, sequenced in a study of blood T cell repertoires in COVID-19. The table came from immunoSEQ multiplex PCR; TCRdb's copy has only in-frame clones and leaves some out. The sample holds approximately 290,000 clones, 80% to 85% seen once. Material: peripheral blood. The receptors here all came from a person aged 70 to 85 with COVID-19, enrolled during active disease.

The rearrangement joins TRBV15 to TRBJ1-1; a weak D match, TRBD1 (6 bases). Germline V CDR1 and CDR2: LNHNV, YYDKDF (reference sequence). V gave up 6 bases and J gave up 5 bases, with 16 bases separating them. This CDR3 contains 14 residues. The CDR3 loop reads CATRPRGPRTEAFF. The CDR3 nucleotides are TGTGCCACCAGACCCAGGGGACCGAGGACTGAAGCTTTCTTT.

V gene TRBV11-1 combines with J gene TRBJ1-1; D ambiguous. Per the germline V gene, CDR1 is SGHAT and CDR2 is FQDESV (reference sequence). The CDR3 length is 14 residues. Trimming shortened V by 3 bases and J by 8 bases, and 16 bases separated the two germline ends. The CDR3 nucleotides read TGTGCCAGCAGCTTTGAGGGCTCGTCATTGGAAGCTTTCTTT. Its protein product is CASSFEGSSLEAFF.

V gene TRBV24-1 combines with J gene TRBJ2-5, with D tentatively TRBD1 (6 bases). Germline CDR1 reads KGHDR; CDR2 reads SFDVKD. The length of the CDR3 is 16 residues. V lost 2 bases to trimming and J lost 3 bases, with 15 bases between them. The CDR3: CATSDSGTRVEETQYF. The CDR3, as DNA: TGTGCCACCAGTGATTCCGGGACACGGGTCGAAGAGACCCAGTACTTC.

The gene calls are TRBV6-1 and TRBJ1-5; D gene uncertain. The germline gives CDR1 MNHNS, CDR2 SASEGT. Trimming left V 3 bases short and J 1 base short, with 10 bases between. The CDR3 has 15 residues. The CDR3: CASSEVSNSNQPQHF. As DNA, the CDR3 is TGTGCCAGCAGTGAGGTCAGTAACAGCAATCAGCCCCAGCATTTT.

This sequence joins TRBV10-3 and TRBJ2-2, with 13 bases aligning to TRBD2. The ends lost 4 bases at V and 7 bases at J; junction bases unmatched: 9. This CDR3 spans 17 amino acids. The germline gives CDR1 ENHRY, CDR2 SYGVKD. The CDR3 region is CAISGRGLAGVGGELFF. The CDR3 nucleotides read TGTGCCATCAGTGGCCGAGGACTAGCGGGAGTTGGCGGGGAGCTGTTTTTT.

The V and J genes are TRBV18 and TRBJ2-7; 8 bases agree with TRBD1. Germline V gene sequence: CDR1 KGHSH, CDR2 LQKENI. The CDR3 is made up of 14 amino acids. Trimming took 6 bases from V and 2 from J; bases not matched to a gene: 6. The CDR3 loop reads CASSVQGDAYEQYF. Written as DNA, the CDR3 is TGTGCCAGCTCTGTACAGGGGGACGCCTACGAGCAGTACTTC.

The chain combines TRBV28 with TRBJ1-2; D not resolved. From germline, CDR1 is MDHEN and CDR2 SYDVKM. The CDR3 runs 12 residues. The ends were cut back, 4 bases at V and 4 bases at J, with 7 bases in the middle. As DNA, the CDR3 is TGTGCCAGCAGTTCCGACATCTATGGCTACACCTTC. Protein: CASSSDIYGYTF.

V is TRBV5-4 and J is TRBJ1-1, with D perhaps TRBD1 (6 bases). The CDR3 loop spans 13 amino acids. V was clipped by 4 bases and J by 5 bases, with 12 bases between them. Looked up from germline, CDR1 is SGHNT and CDR2 is YYREEE (reference sequence). CDR3: CASSPQGRTEAFF. As DNA, the CDR3 is TGTGCCAGCAGCCCACAGGGAAGGACTGAAGCTTTCTTT. Full variable domain (missing parts from reference TRBV5-4 and TRBJ1-1): ETGVTQSPTHLIKTRGQQVTLRCSSQSGHNTVSWYQQALGQGPQFIFQYYREEENGRGNFPPRFSGLQFPNYSSELNVNALELDDSALYLCASSPQGRTEAFFGQGTRLTVV.

The chain is built from TRBV27 and TRBJ1-5; 8 nucleotides match TRBD1. CDR1 is MNHEY, CDR2 SMNVEV, per germline (reference sequence). CDR3 length: 13 amino acids. J gave up 9 bases and V 2 bases, and 3 bases lay outside the gene matches. This chain's CDR3 is CASSLSQGAPQHF. CDR3 DNA sequence: TGTGCCAGCAGTTTAAGTCAGGGGGCGCCCCAGCATTTT.

The chain links TRBV19 to TRBJ1-5, with D perhaps matching TRBD1 (6 bases). V was cut by 4 bases and J by 9 bases, with 25 bases left in between. This CDR3 is 17 amino acids long. Germline values: CDR1 LNHDA, CDR2 SQIVND (reference sequence). The CDR3 spells CASSKGGKTGGFLPQHF. The CDR3 DNA reads as TGTGCCAGTAGTAAAGGGGGAAAGACGGGTGGATTTCTGCCCCAGCATTTT. The whole variable domain, remainder taken from reference TRBV19 and TRBJ1-5, is DGGITQSPKYLFRKEGQNVTLSCEQNLNHDAMYWYRQDPGQGLRLIYYSQIVNDFQKGDIAEGYSVSREKKESFPLTVTSAQKNPTAFYLCASSKGGKTGGFLPQHFGDGTRLSIL.

The rearrangement links TRBV5-8 to TRBJ1-6; 7 bases align to TRBD1. The germline V gene encodes CDR1 SGHTS and CDR2 YDEGEE. Germline trimming cut 2 bases from V and 6 bases from J; bases unmatched to any gene: 2. The CDR3 is 14 amino acids. CDR3 nucleotides: TGTGCCAGCAGCTTTGGGACAGTTAATTCACCCCTCCACTTT. Translation: CASSFGTVNSPLHF.

The table lists this clone with a count of one. At one boundary the junction diverges from the germline segment, which might be a read error. V usage is TRBV7-8 and J usage is TRBJ2-1; 11 nucleotides match TRBD2. Germline-derived CDR1 and CDR2 are SGHVS and FQNEAQ. CDR3 length: 15 residues. Here the CDR3 DNA reads TGTGCCAGCAGCCTTAGCGGGGGGGCCTATAATGAGCAGTTCTTC. Encoded protein: CASSLSGGAYNEQFF.

V usage is TRBV19 and J usage is TRBJ2-3; D is possibly TRBD1 (6 bases). The CDR3 runs to 16 residues. CDR1 LNHDA and CDR2 SQIVND come from the germline V gene (reference sequence). V lost 3 bases and J 6 bases, leaving 19 bases between the germline ends. The CDR3 DNA follows: TGTGCCAGTAGTATGGGAGTGGGGGCAGAAGTTGATACGCAGTATTTT. As protein: CASSMGVGAEVDTQYF.

This rearrangement joins TRBV4-3 to TRBJ1-2; 7 bases fit TRBD1. CDR1 and CDR2 from the germline V gene are LGHNA and YSLEER. This CDR3 is 16 amino acids long. The junction had 4 bases not matched to a gene; V was cut back by 0 bases and J by 0 bases. The CDR3 spells CASSQDDRETNYGYTF. Here the CDR3 DNA reads TGCGCCAGCAGCCAAGATGACAGGGAAACTAACTATGGCTACACCTTC.

The rearrangement joins TRBV7-8 to TRBJ2-2; a weak D match, TRBD1 (6 bases). The germline V and J ends were trimmed by 5 bases and 1 base, with 17 bases remaining between them. Per germline, CDR1 SGHVS and CDR2 FQNEAQ. The CDR3 runs to 17 residues. The CDR3 here is CASSQVTGNMNTGELFF. The CDR3 coding sequence is TGTGCCAGCAGCCAAGTCACAGGGAACATGAACACCGGGGAGCTGTTTTTT.

This clone was seen once. The genes are TRBV6-5 and TRBJ1-5; 10 nucleotides align to TRBD1. Trimming at V came to 6 bases and at J to 7 bases, leaving 9 bases not matched to a gene. Germline V gene sequence: CDR1 MNHEY, CDR2 SVGAGI. There are 15 residues in the CDR3. The CDR3 is CASRATGGAGQPQHF. The CDR3 bases are TGTGCCAGCAGAGCGACAGGGGGCGCGGGACAGCCCCAGCATTTT.

The rearrangement uses TRBV24-1 and TRBJ2-1, with 14 bases lining up with TRBD2. Germline assignment: CDR1 KGHDR and CDR2 SFDVKD. CDR3 length: 15 residues. Germline trimming cut 9 bases from V and 9 bases from J; bases unmatched to any gene: 9. CDR3 DNA: TGTGCCACCGGACCGACTAGCGGGAGGGCCGGTGAGCAGTTCTTC. Its translation is CATGPTSGRAGEQFF.

The chain joins TRBV7-2 to TRBJ2-7; 14 bases fit TRBD2. The V gene's germline CDR1 is SGHTA and CDR2 FQGNSA. This CDR3 has 16 residues. V was pared by 1 base and J by 7 bases, with 6 bases of the junction left unmatched. The CDR3 region is CASSLDGLAGGREQYF. CDR3 sequence (DNA): TGTGCCAGCAGCTTAGACGGACTAGCGGGAGGAAGGGAGCAGTACTTC.

This chain connects TRBV28 to TRBJ2-7, with TRBD2 identical over 8 bases. This CDR3 contains 14 residues. CDR1 MDHEN and CDR2 SYDVKM come from the germline V gene. V gave up 4 bases and J gave up 7 bases; unmatched junction bases: 9. In nucleotides, the CDR3 is TGTGCCAGCAGTTCCGAAGCGGGAGCTGGGGAGCAGTACTTC. It encodes CASSSEAGAGEQYF.

The chain joins TRBV28 to TRBJ2-1; 10 bases are shared with TRBD2. The germline V gene encodes CDR1 MDHEN and CDR2 SYDVKM. The CDR3 has 13 amino acids. V lost 10 bases to trimming and J lost 9 bases; unmatched junction nucleotides: 9. The CDR3 region is CATRGTSDGEQFF. DNA for the CDR3: TGTGCCACCAGAGGGACTAGCGATGGTGAGCAGTTCTTC.

The chain has TRBV7-6 and TRBJ2-2; D perhaps matches TRBD2 (5 bases). The germline gives CDR1 SGHVS, CDR2 FNYEAQ. This CDR3 region has 17 residues. The V end lost 4 bases, the J end lost 4 bases, and 19 bases lay between the germline ends. Here the CDR3 DNA reads TGTGCCAGCAGCTCATCTCAGTCTAGGGCGGGCACCGGGGAGCTGTTTTTT. This codes for CASSSSQSRAGTGELFF. Complete variable domain (other parts from reference TRBV7-6 and TRBJ2-2): GAGVSQSPRYKVTKRGQDVALRCDPISGHVSLYWYRQALGQGPEFLTYFNYEAQQDKSGLPNDRFSAERPEGSISTLTIQRTEQRDSAMYRCASSSSQSRAGTGELFFGEGSRLTVL.

V and J are TRBV11-2 and TRBJ2-1, with 7 bases fitting TRBD2. The CDR3 sequence is 17 residues long. Germline trimming cut 1 base from V and 3 bases from J; bases unmatched to any gene: 9. Germline-derived CDR1 and CDR2 are SGHAT and FQNNGV. For the CDR3, the DNA is TGTGCCAGCAGCTTAGGCGGTTCTAGCGGAGACTACAATGAGCAGTTCTTC. Encoded protein: CASSLGGSSGDYNEQFF.

The rearrangement joins TRBV4-1 to TRBJ2-3; 8 bases align to TRBD2. Per the germline V gene, CDR1 is MGHRA and CDR2 is YSYEKL. V was clipped by 1 base and J by 6 bases; unmatched bases: 12. This CDR3 has 17 amino acids. The CDR3 spells CASSQGTSYVESDTQYF. CDR3 DNA: TGCGCCAGCAGCCAAGGGACTAGCTATGTCGAATCGGATACGCAGTATTTT.

The V gene is TRBV7-8, the J gene TRBJ1-1, with D possibly being TRBD1 (6 bases). The CDR3 is 13 amino acids. In germline, CDR1 is SGHVS, CDR2 FQNEAQ. Trimming left V 5 bases short and J 1 base short, with 8 bases between. The DNA of the CDR3 is TGTGCCAGCAGCCGCAGGGGGAACACTGAAGCTTTCTTT. This gives the protein CASSRRGNTEAFF.

The chain couples TRBV27 to TRBJ2-5; 10 positions agree with TRBD1. J gave up 4 bases and V 3 bases, and 2 bases lay outside the gene matches. Germline-derived CDR1 and CDR2 are MNHEY and SMNVEV (reference sequence). The CDR3 covers 14 residues. Here the CDR3 DNA reads TGTGCCAGCAGTTTGGGACAGGGGAGAGAGACCCAGTACTTC. Translated, it gives CASSLGQGRETQYF.

The chain links TRBV27 to TRBJ2-1; perhaps TRBD2 as D (5 bases). Germline-derived CDR1 and CDR2 are MNHEY and SMNVEV (reference sequence). Trimming took off 7 bases at V and 5 bases at J, with 12 bases between the two ends. The CDR3 has 13 amino acids. In DNA form, the CDR3 reads TGTGCCAGCATCGGACTGGACCACAATGAGCAGTTCTTC. It yields the protein CASIGLDHNEQFF.